This T cell receptor beta chain was retrieved from a study of blood T cells in healthy people across ages. The authors ran a second PCR of 7 to 11 cycles using a sample-barcoded 5' primer and a J-beta primer mix. All samples gave at least 2.5 million CDR3-containing paired-end reads. Each CDR3 protein is one row after TCRdb ran MiXCR on the 5' RACE reads. The profile covers about 1.7 million distinct CDR3 sequences, with over 25% appearing a single time and roughly 8.2% taken by the ten largest. This CDR3 contains 13 residues. The sample consisted of blood. The V and J genes are TRBV1 and TRBJ1-2; the D segment call TRBD1 is taken from the table without a DNA check. TRBV1 is a pseudogene. The sequence derives from a woman aged 25-40 years in good health. This CDR3 is CTSSDEGGNGYTF. CDR3 nucleotide sequence: TGCACCAGCTCCGACGAGGGGGGCAATGGCTACACCTTC.